This passage covers 16 T cell receptor beta chains from one sample sequenced in a study of shared clonotypes between healthy human individuals. The assay was immunoSEQ multiplex PCR, and TCRdb's table has in-frame clones only and misses some. The repertoire holds 1.6 million or so clones, approximately 98.5% seen once, with 0.36% in the top ten. The sequencing input was naive CD4+ T cells sorted from blood. The subset: CD45RA+ positively selected. Receptors originate from a man in his thirties or forties in good health.

V and J are TRBV29-1 and TRBJ1-1; 7 bases fit TRBD1. This CDR3 region has 14 residues. The junction had 5 bases not matched to a gene; V was cut back by 1 base and J by 3 bases. The germline gives CDR1 SQVTM, CDR2 ANQGSEA. The DNA for the CDR3 is TGCAGCGTTGAAGGTACGAGGGGGCACACTGAAGCTTTCTTT. Protein sequence: CSVEGTRGHTEAFF.

The CDR3 DNA sequence: TGTGCCAGCAGTTCACCAGCGGGGAGACACAATGAGCAGTTCTTC. This codes for CASSSPAGRHNEQFF. This chain joins TRBV27 and TRBJ2-1, with 7 nucleotides matching TRBD2. V shed 4 bases and J 5 bases; nucleotides not matched to a gene: 8. Germline V CDR1 and CDR2: MNHEY, SMNVEV (reference sequence). The CDR3 length is 15 residues.

The rearrangement uses TRBV5-4 and TRBJ2-5, with a weak D call TRBD2 (7 bases). Trimming took off 0 bases at V and 5 bases at J, with 17 bases between the two ends. This CDR3 is 16 amino acids long. Looked up from germline, CDR1 is SGHNT and CDR2 is YYREEE (reference sequence). Here the CDR3 DNA reads TGTGCCAGCAGCTTGGCCGCGAGAGGGGGAGGGGAGACCCAGTACTTC. Its protein is CASSLAARGGGETQYF. Drawing the rest from reference TRBV5-4 and TRBJ2-5, the complete variable domain is ETGVTQSPTHLIKTRGQQVTLRCSSQSGHNTVSWYQQALGQGPQFIFQYYREEENGRGNFPPRFSGLQFPNYSSELNVNALELDDSALYLCASSLAARGGGETQYFGPGTRLLVL.

This chain connects TRBV15 to TRBJ2-6; D perhaps matches TRBD1 (6 bases). This CDR3 has 16 residues. V lost 0 bases and J lost 2, with 8 bases in between. Germline CDR1 LNHNV, CDR2 YYDKDF (reference sequence). The DNA of the CDR3 is TGTGCCACCAGCAGAGACCACAGGGCTGGGGCCAACGTCCTGACTTTC. It is translated as CATSRDHRAGANVLTF.

The chain recombines TRBV27 with TRBJ2-7; D is undetermined. From germline, CDR1 is MNHEY and CDR2 SMNVEV (reference sequence). Trimming shortened V by 2 bases and J by 6 bases, and 11 bases separated the two germline ends. The CDR3 loop spans 13 amino acids. The CDR3 reads CASSLMAQSEQYF. The CDR3 DNA reads as TGTGCCAGCAGTTTAATGGCCCAGAGCGAGCAGTACTTC.

V is TRBV5-1 and J is TRBJ2-2; tentatively, D is TRBD1 (6 bases). This CDR3 contains 16 residues. Trimming took off 1 base at V and 7 bases at J, with 17 bases between the two ends. The germline V gene encodes CDR1 SGHRS and CDR2 YFSETQ. This CDR3 reads CASSLSQGPKGGELFF. In nucleotides, the CDR3 is TGCGCCAGCAGCTTGTCTCAGGGGCCAAAGGGCGGGGAGCTGTTTTTT.

V and J are TRBV11-2 and TRBJ2-1, with D unclear. The CDR3 runs 15 residues. Germline V lookup: CDR1 SGHAT, CDR2 FQNNGV. The V end lost 4 bases, the J end lost 0 bases, and 10 bases lay between the germline ends. The DNA of the CDR3 is TGTGCCAGCAGCTCCCATGGTTCCTCCTACAATGAGCAGTTCTTC. Protein product: CASSSHGSSYNEQFF.

J is TRBJ2-2 and V is TRBV5-4; D is unresolved. The CDR3 totals 14 residues. Germline V gene lookup returns CDR1 SGHNT and CDR2 YYREEE (reference sequence). V shed 0 bases and J shed 7 bases, with 10 bases lying between them. DNA of the CDR3: TGTGCCAGCAGCTTGGCCGGGTTGTTCGGGGAGCTGTTTTTT. The encoded protein is CASSLAGLFGELFF.

The chain has TRBV7-2 and TRBJ2-4; a weak D match, TRBD2 (6 bases). With 1 base removed from V and 0 bases from J, the gap between germline ends came to 7 bases. Germline-derived CDR1 and CDR2 are SGHTA and FQGNSA. This CDR3 has 15 amino acids. CDR3 sequence: CASSLEGLAKNIQYF. In DNA form, the CDR3 reads TGTGCCAGCAGCTTAGAGGGACTAGCCAAAAACATTCAGTACTTC. The full variable domain, rest sourced from reference TRBV7-2 and TRBJ2-4, is GAGVSQSPSNKVTEKGKDVELRCDPISGHTALYWYRQSLGQGLEFLIYFQGNSAPDKSGLPSDRFSAERTGGSVSTLTIQRTQQEDSAVYLCASSLEGLAKNIQYFGAGTRLSVL.

This clone is a singleton in its sample. The chain employs TRBV5-1 and TRBJ2-1; TRBD2 aligns across 7 bases. Germline CDR1 reads SGHRS; CDR2 reads YFSETQ. This CDR3 spans 18 amino acids. J was trimmed by 6 bases and V by 4 bases; bases with no gene match: 19. CDR3 sequence reads: CASSPHRAGKGLGNEQFF. CDR3 DNA sequence: TGCGCCAGCAGCCCCCACCGGGCCGGGAAAGGACTAGGCAATGAGCAGTTCTTC. Full variable domain (remainder filled in from reference TRBV5-1 and TRBJ2-1): KAGVTQTPRYLIKTRGQQVTLSCSPISGHRSVSWYQQTPGQGLQFLFEYFSETQRNKGNFPGRFSGRQFSNSRSEMNVSTLELGDSALYLCASSPHRAGKGLGNEQFFGPGTRLTVL.

This rearrangement joins TRBV6-1 to TRBJ2-1; 9 bases align to TRBD2. Germline lookup yields CDR1 MNHNS and CDR2 SASEGT. Trimming removed 4 bases from V and 5 bases from J; junction bases left unmatched: 6. This CDR3 has 15 residues. The CDR3 nucleotides are TGTGCCAGCAGTGTCCTAGCGGGACCACACAATGAGCAGTTCTTC. The encoded protein is CASSVLAGPHNEQFF.

The rearrangement uses TRBV11-2 and TRBJ2-6; possible D gene TRBD1, 5 bases. This CDR3 comprises 15 residues. V lost 5 bases and J lost 4, with 12 bases in between. Germline V gives CDR1 SGHAT, CDR2 FQNNGV. The CDR3 coding sequence is TGTGCCAGCAGCCGACCCGCAGGGGGGGCCAACGTCCTGACTTTC. It codes for CASSRPAGGANVLTF.

This clone appeared once. The V call is TRBV5-8, the J call TRBJ1-2; TRBD1 matches 9 bases. J was trimmed by 8 bases and V by 4 bases; bases with no gene match: 9. Germline V gene data show CDR1 as SGHTS and CDR2 as YDEGEE. The CDR3 is 14 amino acids. The CDR3 loop reads CASSRAWTGDGYTF. In DNA, the CDR3 is TGTGCCAGCAGCCGTGCTTGGACAGGGGACGGCTACACCTTC. The full variable domain, rest sourced from reference TRBV5-8 and TRBJ1-2, is EAGVTQSPTHLIKTRGQQATLRCSPISGHTSVYWYQQALGLGLQFLLWYDEGEERNRGNFPPRFSGRQFPNYSSELNVNALELEDSALYLCASSRAWTGDGYTFGSGTRLTVV.

On this clone: Other DNA sequences in the sample encode the same CDR3. The chain uses TRBV2 and TRBJ2-1; D gene uncertain. Trimming cost V 4 bases and J 0 bases, with 10 bases left between them. Germline V gene sequence: CDR1 SNHLY, CDR2 FYNNEI. The length of the CDR3 is 15 residues. Written as DNA, the CDR3 is TGTGCCAGCAGTGTTGGCGGAAGCTCCTACAATGAGCAGTTCTTC. This encodes CASSVGGSSYNEQFF.

V and J are TRBV19 and TRBJ2-7; no reliable D call. The ends were cut back, 3 bases at V and 0 bases at J, with 9 bases in the middle. The CDR3 sequence is 14 residues long. Germline CDR1 reads LNHDA; CDR2 reads SQIVND (reference sequence). The CDR3 here is CASSIQRGSYEQYF. In nucleotides, the CDR3 is TGTGCCAGTAGTATCCAGCGAGGCTCCTACGAGCAGTACTTC.

The rearrangement links TRBV11-2 to TRBJ2-7; D is undetermined. V was cut by 3 bases and J by 6 bases, with 9 bases left in between. Looked up from germline, CDR1 is SGHAT and CDR2 is FQNNGV. The CDR3 is 12 amino acids. The CDR3 bases are TGTGCCAGCAGCTTGAAGTTCGTCGAGCAGTACTTC. Translating gives CASSLKFVEQYF.